One and the same sample provided the 17 T cell receptor beta chains below, sequenced in a study of cytomegalovirus exposure and HLA in healthy donors. 13 Jbeta primers and 60 Vbeta primers were used for the PCR. Method: immunoSEQ multiplex PCR; TCRdb's copy keeps in-frame clones and lacks some. This sample has around 140,000 clones; approximately 80% occur once, and the top ten carry about 1%. The source material was PBMCs. These receptors came from a woman aged 55-70 years in good health and CMV-seronegative.

The chain couples TRBV18 to TRBJ1-6, with 7 bases lining up with TRBD1. Unmatched junction bases numbered 14, after V lost 3 bases and J lost 9 bases. Germline values: CDR1 KGHSH, CDR2 LQKENI. The CDR3 runs to 17 residues. CDR3 sequence reads: CASSPQNTGDGSSPLHF. The CDR3 DNA sequence: TGTGCCAGCTCACCCCAGAACACAGGGGACGGCAGTTCACCCCTCCACTTT.

The J gene is TRBJ2-5, the V gene TRBV5-1; 7 bases align to TRBD1. The germline V gene has CDR1 SGHRS and CDR2 YFSETQ. The CDR3 is 14 amino acids. V lost 5 bases, J lost 2 bases, and 6 bases stayed unmatched. CDR3 in amino acids: CASSLGQEQETQYF. The CDR3, as DNA: TGCGCCAGCAGTTTAGGACAGGAGCAAGAGACCCAGTACTTC.

The chain combines TRBV18 with TRBJ2-5; 10 bases fit TRBD1. Gene TRBJ2-7 matches the end of the DNA better, so the J call may be wrong. This CDR3 contains 13 residues. The germline gives CDR1 KGHSH, CDR2 LQKENI. As DNA, the CDR3 is TGTGCCAGCTCCCGCGGACAGGGGGACGAGCAGTACTTC. Protein product: CASSRGQGDEQYF.

The chain recombines TRBV28 with TRBJ1-1; a weak D match, TRBD1 (6 bases). V was trimmed by 2 bases and J by 10 bases, leaving 17 bases between them. The CDR3 runs 14 residues. The germline gives CDR1 MDHEN, CDR2 SYDVKM. In nucleotides, the CDR3 is TGTGCCAGCAGTTTAGAGTGGGGGCGCCCTGTAGCTTTCTTT. This translates into CASSLEWGRPVAFF. The full variable domain, completed using reference TRBV28 and TRBJ1-1, is DVKVTQSSRYLVKRTGEKVFLECVQDMDHENMFWYRQDPGLGLRLIYFSYDVKMKEKGDIPEGYSVSREKKERFSLILESASTNQTSMYLCASSLEWGRPVAFFGQGTRLTVV.

The sample holds a few counts of this clone. The V gene is TRBV5-1, the J gene TRBJ1-4, with TRBD1 matching 7 bases. Germline CDR1 reads SGHRS; CDR2 reads YFSETQ. This CDR3 is built from 17 residues. Trimming at V came to 4 bases and at J to 8 bases, leaving 17 bases not matched to a gene. CDR3 nucleotide sequence: TGCGCCAGCAGCGCTATCAGAGGGGGCCCTGAGGGGGAAAAACTGTTTTTT. Residues: CASSAIRGGPEGEKLFF.

This clone was counted between two and nine times. This chain uses TRBV4-1 with TRBJ2-6; D perhaps matches TRBD1 (5 bases). Germline CDR1 reads MGHRA; CDR2 reads YSYEKL. The CDR3 loop spans 13 amino acids. V dropped 1 base and J dropped 11 bases, with 9 bases sitting between them. In nucleotides, the CDR3 is TGCGCCAGCAGCCAAGTCCCGACAGACGTCCTGACTTTC. This encodes CASSQVPTDVLTF.

The chain has TRBV27 and TRBJ2-5, with D possibly matching TRBD2 (5 bases). Germline V lookup: CDR1 MNHEY, CDR2 SMNVEV (reference sequence). CDR3 size: 14 residues. Trimming took off 0 bases at V and 5 bases at J, with 10 bases between the two ends. CDR3 coding DNA: TGTGCCAGCAGTTTATCGTACGGCGGGGAGACCCAGTACTTC. This codes for CASSLSYGGETQYF.

This clone was counted only a few times. V gene TRBV6-1 combines with J gene TRBJ1-6, with a weak D call TRBD1 (5 bases). The CDR3 length is 17 residues. CDR1 is MNHNS, CDR2 SASEGT, per germline. Between the trimmed V and J ends, which lost 1 base and 0 bases, there was a span of 10 bases. The CDR3 here is CASSEGQWSSYNSPLHF. CDR3 coding DNA: TGTGCCAGCAGTGAAGGACAGTGGAGCTCCTATAATTCACCCCTCCACTTT.

The chain carries TRBV29-1 and TRBJ2-4; TRBD1 matches 8 bases. The V segment lost 7 bases and the J segment 6 bases; nucleotides outside the gene matches: 5. Germline V gene data show CDR1 as SQVTM and CDR2 as ANQGSEA. There are 12 residues in the CDR3. CDR3 DNA sequence: TGCAGCGCCGGACAGGGAGGAAACATTCAGTACTTC. Translated: CSAGQGGNIQYF.

This sequence joins TRBV28 and TRBJ2-1; perhaps TRBD1 as D (6 bases). This CDR3 has 11 residues. Germline loops: CDR1 MDHEN, CDR2 SYDVKM. The germline V and J ends were trimmed by 7 bases and 9 bases, with 10 bases remaining between them. The CDR3 coding sequence is TGTGCCAGCAAAGGGACATTTGAGCAGTTCTTC. As protein: CASKGTFEQFF. The full variable domain, its missing parts supplied by reference TRBV28 and TRBJ2-1, is DVKVTQSSRYLVKRTGEKVFLECVQDMDHENMFWYRQDPGLGLRLIYFSYDVKMKEKGDIPEGYSVSREKKERFSLILESASTNQTSMYLCASKGTFEQFFGPGTRLTVL.

This clone was counted once. The chain uses TRBV19 and TRBJ1-2; 9 nucleotides agree with TRBD1. Looked up from germline, CDR1 is LNHDA and CDR2 is SQIVND (reference sequence). The CDR3 runs 17 residues. The V segment lost 9 bases and the J segment 1 base; nucleotides outside the gene matches: 15. The DNA for the CDR3 is TGTGCCAGAACACGGGACAGGGCGGACCAATTTAACTATGGCTACACCTTC. This sequence encodes CARTRDRADQFNYGYTF.

This chain connects TRBV6-1 to TRBJ1-5, with D possibly being TRBD1 (5 bases). The germline V gene encodes CDR1 MNHNS and CDR2 SASEGT. The CDR3 totals 15 residues. The V gene lost 9 bases and the J gene lost 0 bases, with 15 bases spanning the gap. The CDR3 sequence is CASGLRGNSNQPQHF. The CDR3 DNA reads as TGTGCCAGTGGACTCCGGGGGAATAGCAATCAGCCCCAGCATTTT.

J is TRBJ2-1 and V is TRBV10-2; the match to TRBD1 covers 8 bases. The CDR3 spans 15 residues. V gave up 5 bases and J gave up 2 bases; unmatched junction bases: 5. Per germline, CDR1 WSHSY and CDR2 SAAADI. In nucleotides, the CDR3 is TGCGCCAGCAGTTTGGGACAGGACCCCTACAATGAGCAGTTCTTC. Its translation: CASSLGQDPYNEQFF.

The chain uses TRBV19 and TRBJ1-5; 7 bases align to TRBD1. Trimming took 3 bases from V and 3 from J; bases not matched to a gene: 5. The CDR3 is 15 amino acids. CDR1 is LNHDA, CDR2 SQIVND, per germline (reference sequence). The CDR3 sequence: CASSIGQEDNQPQHF. DNA for the CDR3: TGTGCCAGTAGTATTGGACAGGAGGACAATCAGCCCCAGCATTTT.

With respect to this clone: Other DNA variants within this sample encode the same CDR3. This chain uses TRBV7-9 with TRBJ2-7; 7 bases map to TRBD1. Germline V CDR1 and CDR2: SEHNR, FQNEAQ (reference sequence). This CDR3 is 13 amino acids long. Trimming took 4 bases from V and 3 from J; bases not matched to a gene: 3. CDR3 nucleotide sequence: TGTGCCAGCAGCTCATCAGGGGGCTACGAGCAGTACTTC. Translating it yields CASSSSGGYEQYF.

The CDR3 bases are TGTGCCAGCAGGGGCCGGGACAGGGGGGTCAATGAGCAGTTCTTC. Its translation is CASRGRDRGVNEQFF. The chain is built from TRBV6-1 and TRBJ2-1, with 11 bases fitting TRBD1. Trimming removed 6 bases from V and 6 bases from J; junction bases left unmatched: 7. The CDR3 runs to 15 residues. The germline V gene encodes CDR1 MNHNS and CDR2 SASEGT.

V usage is TRBV27 and J usage is TRBJ2-1; D unclear. With 7 bases removed from V and 9 bases from J, the gap between germline ends came to 10 bases. Germline V gene lookup returns CDR1 MNHEY and CDR2 SMNVEV (reference sequence). This CDR3 has 11 amino acids. The CDR3 spells CASTYLREQFF. CDR3 coding DNA: TGTGCCAGCACTTATTTGCGTGAGCAGTTCTTC.